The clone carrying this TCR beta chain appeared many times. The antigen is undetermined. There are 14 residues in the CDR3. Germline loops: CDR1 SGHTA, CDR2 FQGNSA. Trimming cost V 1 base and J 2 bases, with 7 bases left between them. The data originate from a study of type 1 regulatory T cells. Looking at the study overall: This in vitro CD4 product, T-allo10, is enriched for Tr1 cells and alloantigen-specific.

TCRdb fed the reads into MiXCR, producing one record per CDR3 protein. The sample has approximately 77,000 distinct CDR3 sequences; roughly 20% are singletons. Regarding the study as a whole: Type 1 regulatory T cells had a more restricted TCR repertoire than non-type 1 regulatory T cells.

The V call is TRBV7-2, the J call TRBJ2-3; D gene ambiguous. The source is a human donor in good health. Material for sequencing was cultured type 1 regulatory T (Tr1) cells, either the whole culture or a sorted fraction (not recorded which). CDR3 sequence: CASSLGRPTDTQYF. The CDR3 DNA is TGTGCCAGCAGCTTAGGGCGACCCACAGATACGCAGTATTTT.